These 4 T cell receptor beta chains came from one sample sequenced in a study of blood T cell repertoires in COVID-19. Sequencing was performed with immunoSEQ multiplex PCR; in TCRdb, only in-frame clones are kept and a portion is missing. The sample lists roughly 76,000 clones; around 86% were seen once. The specimen sequenced was peripheral blood. The receptors derive from a woman aged 18-30 years with acute or convalescent COVID-19.

The chain is built from TRBV6-5 and TRBJ1-6; 10 positions match TRBD1. The CDR3 covers 14 residues. The V and J ends lost 7 bases and 6 bases, in that order; junction bases with no gene match: 3. The germline gives CDR1 MNHEY, CDR2 SVGAGI. In DNA form, the CDR3 reads TGTGCCAGCAAGAGACAGGGGGCTAATTCACCCCTCCACTTT. It specifies CASKRQGANSPLHF.

The chain employs TRBV28 and TRBJ1-2, with D possibly matching TRBD1 (5 bases). Germline CDR1 and CDR2: MDHEN and SYDVKM. The CDR3 is 12 amino acids. V shed 6 bases and J shed 0 bases, with 5 bases lying between them. The CDR3 DNA sequence: TGTGCCAGCAGGACAGCTAACTATGGCTACACCTTC. It specifies CASRTANYGYTF.

This chain joins TRBV5-1 and TRBJ2-1; the D gene is possibly TRBD1 (5 bases). V dropped 0 bases and J dropped 6 bases, with 10 bases sitting between them. The CDR3 is made up of 14 amino acids. CDR1 and CDR2 (germline): SGHRS, YFSETQ. The CDR3 protein is CASSLGQRPNEQFF. As DNA, the CDR3 is TGCGCCAGCAGCTTGGGACAGAGACCCAATGAGCAGTTCTTC.

The chain joins TRBV20-1 to TRBJ2-1; D is perhaps TRBD2 (6 bases). The V and J ends lost 3 bases and 3 bases respectively, with 15 bases between them. CDR3 size: 15 residues. The germline gives CDR1 DFQATT, CDR2 SNEGSKA (reference sequence). This chain's CDR3 is CSASGGRTFYNEQFF. The CDR3 bases are TGCAGTGCTAGTGGAGGGAGAACCTTCTACAATGAGCAGTTCTTC.